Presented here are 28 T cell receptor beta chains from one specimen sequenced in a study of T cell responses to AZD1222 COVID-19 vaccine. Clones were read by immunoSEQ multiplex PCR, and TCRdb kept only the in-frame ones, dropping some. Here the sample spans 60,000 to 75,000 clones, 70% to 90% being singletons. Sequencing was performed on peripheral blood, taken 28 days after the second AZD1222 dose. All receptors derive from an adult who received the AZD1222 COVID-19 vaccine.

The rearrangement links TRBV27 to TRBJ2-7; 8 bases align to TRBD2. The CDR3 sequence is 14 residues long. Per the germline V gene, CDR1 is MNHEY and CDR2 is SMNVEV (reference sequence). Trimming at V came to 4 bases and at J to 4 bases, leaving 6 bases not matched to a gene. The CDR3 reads CASSSGGPRYEQYF. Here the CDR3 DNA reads TGTGCCAGCAGTTCGGGAGGGCCACGGTACGAGCAGTACTTC.

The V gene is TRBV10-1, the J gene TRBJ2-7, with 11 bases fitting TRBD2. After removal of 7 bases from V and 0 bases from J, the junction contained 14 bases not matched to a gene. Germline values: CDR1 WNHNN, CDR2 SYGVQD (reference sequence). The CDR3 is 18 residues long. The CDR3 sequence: CASIPGLAVKGLSYEQYF. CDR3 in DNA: TGCGCCAGCATCCCGGGACTAGCGGTCAAGGGCCTCTCCTACGAGCAGTACTTC.

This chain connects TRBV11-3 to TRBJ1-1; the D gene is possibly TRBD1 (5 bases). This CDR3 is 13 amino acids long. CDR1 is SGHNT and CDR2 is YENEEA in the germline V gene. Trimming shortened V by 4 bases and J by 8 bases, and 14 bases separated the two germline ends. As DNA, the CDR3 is TGTGCCAGCAGCTCTGGGACGGCCAGGGAAGCTTTCTTT. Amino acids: CASSSGTAREAFF.

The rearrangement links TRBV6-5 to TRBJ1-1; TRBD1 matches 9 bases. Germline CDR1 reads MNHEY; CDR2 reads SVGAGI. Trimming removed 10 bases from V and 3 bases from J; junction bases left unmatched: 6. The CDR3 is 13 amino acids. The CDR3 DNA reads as TGTGCCACACGACAGGGGGGGTACACTGAAGCTTTCTTT. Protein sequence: CATRQGGYTEAFF.

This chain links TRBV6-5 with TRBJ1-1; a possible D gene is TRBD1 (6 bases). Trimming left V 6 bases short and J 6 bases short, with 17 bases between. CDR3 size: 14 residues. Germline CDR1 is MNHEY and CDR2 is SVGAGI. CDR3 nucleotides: TGTGCCAGCAGCGACAAGCCAGGGGAAGCTGAAGCTTTCTTT. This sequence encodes CASSDKPGEAEAFF.

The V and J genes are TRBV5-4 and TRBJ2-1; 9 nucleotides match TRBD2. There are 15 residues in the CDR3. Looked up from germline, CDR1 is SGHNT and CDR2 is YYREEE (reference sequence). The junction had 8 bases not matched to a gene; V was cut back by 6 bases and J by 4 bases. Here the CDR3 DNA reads TGTGCCAGCACCCGGTCTAGCGGGACTTACAATGAGCAGTTCTTC. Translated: CASTRSSGTYNEQFF. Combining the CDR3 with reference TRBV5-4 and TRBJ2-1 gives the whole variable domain ETGVTQSPTHLIKTRGQQVTLRCSSQSGHNTVSWYQQALGQGPQFIFQYYREEENGRGNFPPRFSGLQFPNYSSELNVNALELDDSALYLCASTRSSGTYNEQFFGPGTRLTVL.

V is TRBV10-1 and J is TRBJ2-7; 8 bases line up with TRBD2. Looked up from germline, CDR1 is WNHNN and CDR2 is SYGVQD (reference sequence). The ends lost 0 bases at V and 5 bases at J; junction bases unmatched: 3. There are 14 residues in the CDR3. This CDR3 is CASSESGAGDEQYF. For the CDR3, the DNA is TGCGCCAGCAGTGAGTCCGGAGCGGGAGACGAGCAGTACTTC.

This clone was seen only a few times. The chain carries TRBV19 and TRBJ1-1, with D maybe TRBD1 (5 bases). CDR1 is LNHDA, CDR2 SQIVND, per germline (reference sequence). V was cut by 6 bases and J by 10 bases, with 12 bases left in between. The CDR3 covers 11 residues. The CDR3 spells CASREGQRAFF. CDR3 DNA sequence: TGTGCCAGTAGAGAGGGGCAGAGAGCTTTCTTT. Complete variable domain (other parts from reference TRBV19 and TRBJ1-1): DGGITQSPKYLFRKEGQNVTLSCEQNLNHDAMYWYRQDPGQGLRLIYYSQIVNDFQKGDIAEGYSVSREKKESFPLTVTSAQKNPTAFYLCASREGQRAFFGQGTRLTVV.

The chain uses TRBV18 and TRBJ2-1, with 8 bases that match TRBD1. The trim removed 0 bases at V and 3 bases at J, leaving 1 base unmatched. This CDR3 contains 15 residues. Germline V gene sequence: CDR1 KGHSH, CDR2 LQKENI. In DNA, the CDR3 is TGTGCCAGCTCACCACCCGGGACAGGCTACAATGAGCAGTTCTTC. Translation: CASSPPGTGYNEQFF.

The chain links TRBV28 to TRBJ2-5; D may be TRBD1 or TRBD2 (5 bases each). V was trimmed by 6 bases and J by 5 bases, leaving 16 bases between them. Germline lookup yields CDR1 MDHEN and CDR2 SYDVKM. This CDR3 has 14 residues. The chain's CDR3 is CASRLARGWETQYF. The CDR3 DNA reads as TGTGCCAGCAGGTTAGCGAGGGGATGGGAGACCCAGTACTTC.

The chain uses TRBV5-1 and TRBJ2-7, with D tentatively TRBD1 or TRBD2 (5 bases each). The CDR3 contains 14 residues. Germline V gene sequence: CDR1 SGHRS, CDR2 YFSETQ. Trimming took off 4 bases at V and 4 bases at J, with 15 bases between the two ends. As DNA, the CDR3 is TGCGCCAGCAGCGCTACCGGGACCCTGTACGAGCAGTACTTC. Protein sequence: CASSATGTLYEQYF.

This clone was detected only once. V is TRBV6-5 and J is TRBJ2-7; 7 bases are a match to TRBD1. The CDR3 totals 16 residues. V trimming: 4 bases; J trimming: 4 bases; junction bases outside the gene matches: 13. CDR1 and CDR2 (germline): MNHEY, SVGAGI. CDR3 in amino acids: CASSSRQGKWDYEQYF. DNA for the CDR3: TGTGCCAGCAGTTCCAGACAGGGTAAATGGGATTACGAGCAGTACTTC.

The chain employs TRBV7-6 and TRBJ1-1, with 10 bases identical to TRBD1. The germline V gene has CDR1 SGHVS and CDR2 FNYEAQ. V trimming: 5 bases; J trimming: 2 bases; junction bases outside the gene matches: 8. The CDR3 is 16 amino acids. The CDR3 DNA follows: TGTGCCAGCAGCACGACAGGGGGCCTCATAAACACTGAAGCTTTCTTT. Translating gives CASSTTGGLINTEAFF.

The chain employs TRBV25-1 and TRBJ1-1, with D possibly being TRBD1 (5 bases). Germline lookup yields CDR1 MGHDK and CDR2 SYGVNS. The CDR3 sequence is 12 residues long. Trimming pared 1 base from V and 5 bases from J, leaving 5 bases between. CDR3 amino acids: CASSEWGTEAFF. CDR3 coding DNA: TGTGCCAGCAGTGAATGGGGGACTGAAGCTTTCTTT.

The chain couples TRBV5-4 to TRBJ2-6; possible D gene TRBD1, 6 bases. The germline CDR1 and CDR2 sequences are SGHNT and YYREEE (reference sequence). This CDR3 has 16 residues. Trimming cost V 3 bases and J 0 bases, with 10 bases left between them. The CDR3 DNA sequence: TGTGCCAGCAGCTGGGGACAACTCTCTGGGGCCAACGTCCTGACTTTC. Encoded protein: CASSWGQLSGANVLTF.

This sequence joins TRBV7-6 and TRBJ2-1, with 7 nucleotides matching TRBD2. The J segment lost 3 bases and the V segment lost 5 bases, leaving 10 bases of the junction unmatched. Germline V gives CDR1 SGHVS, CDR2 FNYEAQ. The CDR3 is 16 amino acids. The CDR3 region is CASSPTGGEVYNEQFF. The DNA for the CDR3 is TGTGCCAGCAGCCCGACGGGGGGAGAAGTCTACAATGAGCAGTTCTTC.

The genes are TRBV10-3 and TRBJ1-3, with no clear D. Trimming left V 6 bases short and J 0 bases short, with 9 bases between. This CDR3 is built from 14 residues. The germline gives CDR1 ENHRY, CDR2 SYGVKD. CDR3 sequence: CAIRSGSSGNTIYF. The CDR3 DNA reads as TGTGCCATCAGATCGGGTAGCTCTGGAAACACCATATATTTT.

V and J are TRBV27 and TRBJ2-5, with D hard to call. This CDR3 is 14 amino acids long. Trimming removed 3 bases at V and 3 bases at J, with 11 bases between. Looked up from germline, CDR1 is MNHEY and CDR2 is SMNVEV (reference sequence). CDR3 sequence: CASSLAESKETQYF. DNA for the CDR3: TGTGCCAGCAGTTTGGCGGAGTCAAAAGAGACCCAGTACTTC.

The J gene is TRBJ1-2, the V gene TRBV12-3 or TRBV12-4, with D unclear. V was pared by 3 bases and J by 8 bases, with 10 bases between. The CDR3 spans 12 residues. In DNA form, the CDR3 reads TGTGCCAGCAGTTTTGGAGGGAACGGCTACACCTTC. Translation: CASSFGGNGYTF.

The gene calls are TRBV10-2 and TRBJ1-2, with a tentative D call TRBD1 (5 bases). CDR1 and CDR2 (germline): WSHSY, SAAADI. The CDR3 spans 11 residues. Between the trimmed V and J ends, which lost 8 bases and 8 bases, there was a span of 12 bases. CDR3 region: CASQGGDGYTF. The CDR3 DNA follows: TGCGCCAGCCAAGGAGGGGACGGCTACACCTTC.

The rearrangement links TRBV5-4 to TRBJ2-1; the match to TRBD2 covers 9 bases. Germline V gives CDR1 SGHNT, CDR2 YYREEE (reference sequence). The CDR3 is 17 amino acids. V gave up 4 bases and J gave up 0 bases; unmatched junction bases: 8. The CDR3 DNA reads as TGTGCCAGCAGCACACCAGCGGGAGGAGGCTCCTACAATGAGCAGTTCTTC. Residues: CASSTPAGGGSYNEQFF.

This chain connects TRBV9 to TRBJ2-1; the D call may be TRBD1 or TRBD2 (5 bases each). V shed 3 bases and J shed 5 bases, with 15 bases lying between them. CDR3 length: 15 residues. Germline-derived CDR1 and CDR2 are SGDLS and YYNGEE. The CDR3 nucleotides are TGTGCCAGCAGCGGGGGGAACCAGGGACACAATGAGCAGTTCTTC. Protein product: CASSGGNQGHNEQFF.

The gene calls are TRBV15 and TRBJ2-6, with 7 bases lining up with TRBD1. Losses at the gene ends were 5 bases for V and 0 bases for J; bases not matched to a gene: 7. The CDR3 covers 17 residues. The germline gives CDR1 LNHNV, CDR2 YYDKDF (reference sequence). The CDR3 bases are TGTGCCACCAGCGTCCTGACAGGGATCTCTGGGGCCAACGTCCTGACTTTC. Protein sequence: CATSVLTGISGANVLTF.

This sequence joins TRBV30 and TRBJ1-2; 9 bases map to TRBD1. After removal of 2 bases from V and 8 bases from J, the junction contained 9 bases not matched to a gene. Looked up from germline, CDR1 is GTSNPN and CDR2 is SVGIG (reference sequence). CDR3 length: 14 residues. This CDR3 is CAWSSQTGGRGYTF. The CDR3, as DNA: TGTGCCTGGAGTTCCCAGACAGGGGGAAGAGGCTACACCTTC.

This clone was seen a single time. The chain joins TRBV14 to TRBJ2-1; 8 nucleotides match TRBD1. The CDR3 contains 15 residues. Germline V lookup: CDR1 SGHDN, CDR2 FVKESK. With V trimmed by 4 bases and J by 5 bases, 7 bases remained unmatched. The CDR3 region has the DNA TGTGCCAGCAGCCGGCCTTGGACAGGGAACAATGAGCAGTTCTTC. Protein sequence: CASSRPWTGNNEQFF.

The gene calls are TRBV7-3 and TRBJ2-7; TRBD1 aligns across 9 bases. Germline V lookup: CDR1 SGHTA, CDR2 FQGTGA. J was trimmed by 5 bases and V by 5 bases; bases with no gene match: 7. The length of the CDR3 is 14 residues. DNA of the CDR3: TGTGCCAGCAGCGTACAGGGGGCGCGGAACGAGCAGTACTTC. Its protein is CASSVQGARNEQYF.

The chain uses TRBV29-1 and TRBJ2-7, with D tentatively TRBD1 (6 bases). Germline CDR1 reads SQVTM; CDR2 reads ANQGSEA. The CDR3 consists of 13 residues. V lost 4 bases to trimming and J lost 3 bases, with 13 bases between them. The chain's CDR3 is CSVVWDNNYEQYF. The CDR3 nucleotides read TGCAGCGTTGTCTGGGACAATAACTACGAGCAGTACTTC.

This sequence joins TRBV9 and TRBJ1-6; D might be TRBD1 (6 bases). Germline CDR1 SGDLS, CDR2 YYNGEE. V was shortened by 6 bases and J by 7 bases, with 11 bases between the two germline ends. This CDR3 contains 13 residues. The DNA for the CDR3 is TGTGCCAGCAAAAGGGGGGAGAATTCACCCCTCCACTTT. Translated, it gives CASKRGENSPLHF.